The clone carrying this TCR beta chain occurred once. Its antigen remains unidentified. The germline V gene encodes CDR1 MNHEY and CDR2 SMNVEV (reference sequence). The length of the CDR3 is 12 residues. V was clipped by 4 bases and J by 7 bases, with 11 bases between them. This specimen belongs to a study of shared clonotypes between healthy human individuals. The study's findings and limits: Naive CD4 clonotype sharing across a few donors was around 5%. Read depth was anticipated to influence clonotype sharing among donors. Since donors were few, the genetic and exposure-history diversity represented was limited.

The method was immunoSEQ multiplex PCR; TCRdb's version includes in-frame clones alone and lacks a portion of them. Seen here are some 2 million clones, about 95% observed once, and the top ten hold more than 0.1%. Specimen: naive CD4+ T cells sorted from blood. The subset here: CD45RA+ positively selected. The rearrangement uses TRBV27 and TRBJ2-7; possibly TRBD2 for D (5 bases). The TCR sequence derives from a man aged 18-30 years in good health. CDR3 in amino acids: CASSSRQREQYF. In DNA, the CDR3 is TGTGCCAGCAGTTCCCGTCAGCGGGAGCAGTACTTC.